This TCR beta chain emerged from a study of CD8+ T cells in alopecia areata. cDNA serving as the sequencing template came from extracted, reverse transcribed RNA. Some clones are missing from TCRdb's copy, which holds only in-frame ones; the method was immunoSEQ multiplex PCR. The data hold 130,000 to 150,000 clones, with roughly 82% observed a single time. CDR3 length: 14 residues. The germline V gene has CDR1 SGHDN and CDR2 FVKESK. V lost 3 bases to trimming and J lost 3 bases, with 9 bases between them. As to treatment: oral pan-JAK inhibitor, 5-10 mg twice daily. The TCR originated in a human donor with alopecia areata. The chain links TRBV14 to TRBJ2-1; D gene unclear. The specimen was CD8+ T cells sorted from blood, collected at week 4, from a patient treated with tofacitinib. CDR3 sequence: CASSQGSNYNEQFF. The CDR3 nucleotides are TGTGCCAGCAGCCAGGGATCCAACTACAATGAGCAGTTCTTC.